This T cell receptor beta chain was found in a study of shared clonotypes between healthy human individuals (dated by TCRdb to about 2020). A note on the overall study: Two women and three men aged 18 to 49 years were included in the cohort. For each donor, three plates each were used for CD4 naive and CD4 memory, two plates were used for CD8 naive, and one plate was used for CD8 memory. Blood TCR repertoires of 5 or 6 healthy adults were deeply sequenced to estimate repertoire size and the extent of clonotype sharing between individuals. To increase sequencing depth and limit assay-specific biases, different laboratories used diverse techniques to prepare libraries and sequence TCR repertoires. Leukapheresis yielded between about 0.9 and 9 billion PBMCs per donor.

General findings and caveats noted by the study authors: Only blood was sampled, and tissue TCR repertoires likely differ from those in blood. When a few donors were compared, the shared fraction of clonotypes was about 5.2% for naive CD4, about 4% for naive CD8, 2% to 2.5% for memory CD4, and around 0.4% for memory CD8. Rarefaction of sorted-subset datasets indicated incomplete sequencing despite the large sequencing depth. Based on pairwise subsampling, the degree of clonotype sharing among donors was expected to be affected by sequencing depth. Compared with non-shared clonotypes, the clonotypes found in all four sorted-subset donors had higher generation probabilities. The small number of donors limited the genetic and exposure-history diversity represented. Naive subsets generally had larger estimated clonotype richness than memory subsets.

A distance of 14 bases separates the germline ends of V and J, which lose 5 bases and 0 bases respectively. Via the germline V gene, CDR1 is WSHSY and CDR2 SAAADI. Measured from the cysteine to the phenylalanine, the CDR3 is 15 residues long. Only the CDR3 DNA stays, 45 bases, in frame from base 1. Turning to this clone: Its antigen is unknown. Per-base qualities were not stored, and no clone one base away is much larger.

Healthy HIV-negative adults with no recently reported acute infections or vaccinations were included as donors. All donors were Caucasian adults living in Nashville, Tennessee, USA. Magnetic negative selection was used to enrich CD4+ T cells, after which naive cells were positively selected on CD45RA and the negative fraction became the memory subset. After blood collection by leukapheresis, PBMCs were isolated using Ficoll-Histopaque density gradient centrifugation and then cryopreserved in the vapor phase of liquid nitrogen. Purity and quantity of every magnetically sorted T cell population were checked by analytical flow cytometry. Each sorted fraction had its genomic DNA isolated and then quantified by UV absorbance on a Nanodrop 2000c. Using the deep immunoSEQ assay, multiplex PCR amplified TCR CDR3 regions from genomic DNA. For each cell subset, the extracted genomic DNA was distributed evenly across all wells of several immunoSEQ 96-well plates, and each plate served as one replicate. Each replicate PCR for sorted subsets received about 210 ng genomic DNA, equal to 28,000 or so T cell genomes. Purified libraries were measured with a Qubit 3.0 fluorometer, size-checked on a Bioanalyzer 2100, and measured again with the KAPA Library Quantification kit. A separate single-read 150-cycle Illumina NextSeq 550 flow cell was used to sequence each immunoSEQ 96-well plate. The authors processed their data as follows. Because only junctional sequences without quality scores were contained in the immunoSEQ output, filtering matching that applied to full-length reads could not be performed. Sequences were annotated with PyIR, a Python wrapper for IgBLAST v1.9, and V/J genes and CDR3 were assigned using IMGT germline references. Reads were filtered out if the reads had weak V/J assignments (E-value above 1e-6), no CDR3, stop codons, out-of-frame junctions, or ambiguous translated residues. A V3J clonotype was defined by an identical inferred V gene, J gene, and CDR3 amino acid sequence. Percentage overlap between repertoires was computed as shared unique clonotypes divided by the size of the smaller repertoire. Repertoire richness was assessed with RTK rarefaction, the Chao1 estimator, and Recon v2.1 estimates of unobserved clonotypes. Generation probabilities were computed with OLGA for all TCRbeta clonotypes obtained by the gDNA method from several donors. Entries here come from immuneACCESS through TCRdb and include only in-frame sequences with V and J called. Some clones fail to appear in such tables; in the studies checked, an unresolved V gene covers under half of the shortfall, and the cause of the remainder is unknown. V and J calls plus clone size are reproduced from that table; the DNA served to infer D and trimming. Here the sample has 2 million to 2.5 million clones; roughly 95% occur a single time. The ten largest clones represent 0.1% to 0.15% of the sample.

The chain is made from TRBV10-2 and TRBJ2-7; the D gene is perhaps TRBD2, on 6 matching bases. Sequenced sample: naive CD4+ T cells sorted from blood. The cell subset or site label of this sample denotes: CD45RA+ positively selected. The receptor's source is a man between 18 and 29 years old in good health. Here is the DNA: TGCGCCAGCAGTTTGACCGGGGGAAGCTCCTACGAGCAGTACTTC. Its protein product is CASSLTGGSSYEQYF.